A single sample gave rise to the 14 T cell receptor beta chains below, sequenced in a study of Ad26.COV2.S vaccination and SARS-CoV-2 variants. As to treatment: around 19 received Ad26.COV2.S at low or high dose, single or two shots; 5 received placebo; per-sample allocation not given. All samples were drawn on day 63, counting from the first vaccine or placebo injection. Only in-frame clones appear in the TCRdb table, and some are missing; sequencing was by immunoSEQ multiplex PCR. Here the sample spans about 440,000 clones, around nine tenths being singletons. The source material was peripheral blood, sampled in a trial of Ad26.COV2.S vaccine versus placebo. These receptors came from a person aged 18 to 65 who received the Ad26.COV2.S COVID-19 vaccine or a placebo.

The chain carries TRBV10-3 and TRBJ1-4; 11 bases fit TRBD1. V lost 6 bases, J lost 7 bases, and 10 bases stayed unmatched. This CDR3 comprises 16 residues. The germline V gene has CDR1 ENHRY and CDR2 SYGVKD. The CDR3 region is CAISGTGGGKGEKLFF. As DNA, the CDR3 is TGTGCCATCAGCGGGACAGGGGGTGGAAAGGGTGAAAAACTGTTTTTT.

This chain joins TRBV5-4 and TRBJ2-1, with D tentatively TRBD2 (5 bases). This CDR3 is built from 15 residues. CDR1 is SGHNT, CDR2 YYREEE, per germline (reference sequence). Trimming took off 4 bases at V and 3 bases at J, with 14 bases between the two ends. The CDR3 here is CASSPRLADYNEQFF. The CDR3 DNA is TGTGCCAGCAGCCCCAGGCTAGCCGACTACAATGAGCAGTTCTTC.

The chain joins TRBV14 to TRBJ1-6, with D unresolved. V was trimmed by 1 base and J by 9 bases, leaving 4 bases between them. CDR3 length equals 12 residues. The germline gives CDR1 SGHDN, CDR2 FVKESK. Written as DNA, the CDR3 is TGTGCCAGCAGCCAAGTTGGTTCACCCCTCCACTTT. Residues: CASSQVGSPLHF.

This chain uses TRBV4-3 with TRBJ2-1, with 12 bases identical to TRBD2. This CDR3 is 17 amino acids long. J was trimmed by 6 bases and V by 1 base; bases with no gene match: 7. Germline-derived CDR1 and CDR2 are LGHNA and YSLEER. The CDR3 protein is CASSQAGLAGGPNEQFF. The CDR3 bases are TGCGCCAGCAGCCAAGCCGGGCTAGCGGGAGGGCCCAATGAGCAGTTCTTC.

This chain connects TRBV27 to TRBJ2-7; TRBD1 matches 9 bases. This CDR3 comprises 14 residues. Germline loops: CDR1 MNHEY, CDR2 SMNVEV (reference sequence). V lost 7 bases to trimming and J lost 2 bases; unmatched junction nucleotides: 6. CDR3 nucleotides: TGTGCCAGCATAACCGGGACAGGGACCTACGAGCAGTACTTC. It yields the protein CASITGTGTYEQYF.

The chain is built from TRBV6-5 and TRBJ1-1; D is possibly TRBD1 (5 bases). The CDR3 sequence is 12 residues long. V was trimmed by 6 bases and J by 3 bases, leaving 8 bases between them. The germline V gene encodes CDR1 MNHEY and CDR2 SVGAGI. CDR3 protein: CASRRGDTEAFF. CDR3 DNA sequence: TGTGCCAGCAGAAGGGGAGACACTGAAGCTTTCTTT.

The rearrangement joins TRBV6-5 to TRBJ1-4; 8 bases fit TRBD1. The germline CDR1 and CDR2 sequences are MNHEY and SVGAGI. The CDR3 has 14 amino acids. V dropped 7 bases and J dropped 5; count of bases not matched to a gene: 6. Written as DNA, the CDR3 is TGTGCCAGCACGGCCCGGACAGGGAATGAAAAACTGTTTTTT. Amino acids: CASTARTGNEKLFF.

V usage is TRBV9 and J usage is TRBJ2-5; D remains ambiguous. CDR3 length equals 13 residues. Germline assignment: CDR1 SGDLS and CDR2 YYNGEE. Trimming took 0 bases from V and 4 from J, leaving 7 bases between them. CDR3 bases: TGTGCCAGCAGCGTAGTCGGCTCAGAGACCCAGTACTTC. Protein product: CASSVVGSETQYF.

This clone was observed many times. The chain joins TRBV2 to TRBJ2-6, with 7 bases lining up with TRBD2. This CDR3 region has 16 residues. CDR1 is SNHLY, CDR2 FYNNEI, per germline. The trim removed 6 bases at V and 0 bases at J, leaving 5 bases unmatched. The CDR3 reads CASSRLANSGANVLTF. CDR3 sequence (DNA): TGTGCCAGCAGCAGACTAGCAAACTCTGGGGCCAACGTCCTGACTTTC.

J is TRBJ2-7 and V is TRBV5-1; D is undetermined. The CDR3 is made up of 13 amino acids. Germline CDR1 SGHRS, CDR2 YFSETQ. V shed 2 bases and J shed 2 bases, with 8 bases lying between them. In DNA, the CDR3 is TGCGCCAGCAGCTTCCCGACTCCCTACGAGCAGTACTTC. It codes for CASSFPTPYEQYF.

The chain recombines TRBV4-1 with TRBJ2-7, with D perhaps being TRBD1 or TRBD2 (5 bases each). This CDR3 is 17 amino acids long. Trimming pared 0 bases from V and 3 bases from J, leaving 18 bases between. Germline V gene lookup returns CDR1 MGHRA and CDR2 YSYEKL. CDR3 DNA sequence: TGCGCCAGCAGCCAAGATGGGCAGGGACGAAAACACTACGAGCAGTACTTC. Translation gives CASSQDGQGRKHYEQYF.

The chain employs TRBV28 and TRBJ1-5, with a tentative D call TRBD1 (6 bases). V lost 2 bases, J lost 8 bases, and 13 bases lay in between. The CDR3 spans 14 residues. Germline V gene data show CDR1 as MDHEN and CDR2 as SYDVKM. The CDR3 here is CASSLGTLVKPQHF. The CDR3 DNA is TGTGCCAGCAGTTTAGGGACACTTGTTAAGCCCCAGCATTTT.

This chain joins TRBV19 and TRBJ1-2; 7 nucleotides agree with TRBD1. Germline V gene lookup returns CDR1 LNHDA and CDR2 SQIVND (reference sequence). J gave up 6 bases and V 7 bases, and 11 bases lay outside the gene matches. CDR3 length equals 14 residues. CDR3 in DNA: TGTGCCAGTACCCCTGGGGGGACAGTGAATGGCTACACCTTC. This translates into CASTPGGTVNGYTF.

The gene calls are TRBV28 and TRBJ1-2, with D perhaps TRBD1 (6 bases). The CDR3 extends over 13 amino acids. Trimming removed 6 bases at V and 4 bases at J, with 12 bases between. Germline V gene data show CDR1 as MDHEN and CDR2 as SYDVKM. The CDR3, as DNA: TGTGCCAGCAGGCCAGGACAGATCTATGGCTACACCTTC. Protein sequence: CASRPGQIYGYTF.